This T cell receptor beta chain is drawn from a study of T cell repertoires in cytomegalovirus infection. Points on this clonotype: What it recognizes is unknown.

From the reads, TCRdb called clonotypes with MiXCR, one entry per CDR3 protein. The sample includes about 310,000 distinct CDR3 sequences, around 25% seen only once; the top ten take 13%. Germline loops: CDR1 LGHDT, CDR2 YNNKEL (reference sequence). V dropped 0 bases and J dropped 4 bases, with 12 bases sitting between them. This CDR3 is built from 15 residues. The clonotype comes from a human donor in good health (CMV status not recorded). Some clones in this sample may be carry-over from other donors' samples. The chain uses TRBV3-1 and TRBJ1-2; possibly TRBD1 for D (6 bases). Material: cultured PBMCs, obtained from culture after CMV antigen stimulation. Here the CDR3 reads CASSQDTGQFYGYTF. Written as DNA, the CDR3 is TGTGCCAGCAGCCAAGATACAGGGCAATTCTATGGCTACACCTTC.